This T cell receptor beta chain was identified in a study of identical twins. Via MiXCR, TCRdb re-called the 5' RACE reads, giving one row per CDR3 protein. The sample holds some 760,000 distinct CDR3 sequences; over 15% are singletons and the top ten take around 14%. Trimming pared 4 bases from V and 2 bases from J, leaving 12 bases between. The CDR3 loop spans 14 amino acids. Germline values: CDR1 SGHTA, CDR2 FQGNSA. This same sample was also taken into another study, of T cells expressing NK-cell markers. That source adds: Investigators obtained TCR beta repertoires from sorted CD3+CD56+NKG2C+, CD3+CD56+NKG2C- and CD3+CD56-NKG2C+ T cells.

The chain joins TRBV7-2 to TRBJ2-7; D possibly corresponds to TRBD1 (5 bases). Sequenced input: PBMCs. The clonotype comes from a woman aged 18-29 years in good health. The CDR3 reads CASSSRQRAYEQYF. The CDR3 nucleotides are TGTGCCAGCAGCTCGAGACAGCGAGCCTACGAGCAGTACTTC.